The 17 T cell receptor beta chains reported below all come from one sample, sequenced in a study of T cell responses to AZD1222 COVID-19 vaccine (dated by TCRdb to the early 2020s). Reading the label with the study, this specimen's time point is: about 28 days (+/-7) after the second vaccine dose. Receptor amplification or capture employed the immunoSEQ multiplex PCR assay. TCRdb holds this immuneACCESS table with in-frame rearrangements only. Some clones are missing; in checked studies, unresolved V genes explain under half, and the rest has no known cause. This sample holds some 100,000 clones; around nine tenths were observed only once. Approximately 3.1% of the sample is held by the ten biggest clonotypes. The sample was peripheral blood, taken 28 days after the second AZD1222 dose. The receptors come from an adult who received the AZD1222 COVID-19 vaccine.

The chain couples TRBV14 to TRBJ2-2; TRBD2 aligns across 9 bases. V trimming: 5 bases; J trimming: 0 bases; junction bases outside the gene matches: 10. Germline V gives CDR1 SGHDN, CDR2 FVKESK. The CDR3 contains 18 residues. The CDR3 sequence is CASSGASGDPTNTGELFF. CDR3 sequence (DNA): TGTGCCAGCAGCGGAGCTAGCGGGGACCCAACGAACACCGGGGAGCTGTTTTTT. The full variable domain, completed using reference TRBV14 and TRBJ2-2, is EAGVTQFPSHSVIEKGQTVTLRCDPISGHDNLYWYRRVMGKEIKFLLHFVKESKQDESGMPNNRFLAERTGGTYSTLKVQPAELEDSGVYFCASSGASGDPTNTGELFFGEGSRLTVL.

The CDR3 protein is CASSLVVDHTEAFF. The CDR3 nucleotides read TGTGCCAGCAGCTTAGTGGTGGACCACACTGAAGCTTTCTTT. The genes are TRBV7-9 and TRBJ1-1; D call uncertain. Germline V gene data show CDR1 as SEHNR and CDR2 as FQNEAQ (reference sequence). The CDR3 runs 14 residues. V shed 1 base and J shed 3 bases, with 9 bases lying between them.

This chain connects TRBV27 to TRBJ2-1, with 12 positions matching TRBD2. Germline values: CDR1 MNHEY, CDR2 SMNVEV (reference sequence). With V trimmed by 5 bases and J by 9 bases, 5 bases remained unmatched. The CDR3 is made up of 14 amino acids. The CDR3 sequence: CASSRLAGEGEQFF. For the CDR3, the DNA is TGTGCCAGCAGTCGACTAGCGGGGGAGGGTGAGCAGTTCTTC.

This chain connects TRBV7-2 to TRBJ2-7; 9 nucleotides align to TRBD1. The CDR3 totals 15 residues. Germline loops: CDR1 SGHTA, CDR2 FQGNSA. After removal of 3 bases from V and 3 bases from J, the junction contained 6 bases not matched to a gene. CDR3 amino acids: CASSFNGQGLYEQYF. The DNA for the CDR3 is TGTGCCAGCAGCTTCAACGGACAGGGGCTCTACGAGCAGTACTTC.

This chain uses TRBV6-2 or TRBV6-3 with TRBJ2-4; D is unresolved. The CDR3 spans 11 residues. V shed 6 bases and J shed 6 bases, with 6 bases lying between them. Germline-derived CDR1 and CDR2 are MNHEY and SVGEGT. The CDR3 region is CASSPGNIQYF. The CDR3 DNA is TGTGCCAGCAGCCCCGGAAACATTCAGTACTTC.

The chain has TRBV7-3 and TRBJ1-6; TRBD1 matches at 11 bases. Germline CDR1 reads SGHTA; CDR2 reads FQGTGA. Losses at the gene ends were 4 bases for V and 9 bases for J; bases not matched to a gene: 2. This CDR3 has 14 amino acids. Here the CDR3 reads CASSSGQGASPLHF. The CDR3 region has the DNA TGTGCCAGCAGCTCCGGACAGGGGGCTTCACCCCTCCACTTT.

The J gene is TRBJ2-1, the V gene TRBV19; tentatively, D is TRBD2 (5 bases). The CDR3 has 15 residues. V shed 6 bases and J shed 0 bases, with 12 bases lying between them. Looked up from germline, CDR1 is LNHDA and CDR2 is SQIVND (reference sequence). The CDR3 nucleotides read TGTGCCAGTAGGGACGGGATGAGCTCCTACAATGAGCAGTTCTTC. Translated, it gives CASRDGMSSYNEQFF.

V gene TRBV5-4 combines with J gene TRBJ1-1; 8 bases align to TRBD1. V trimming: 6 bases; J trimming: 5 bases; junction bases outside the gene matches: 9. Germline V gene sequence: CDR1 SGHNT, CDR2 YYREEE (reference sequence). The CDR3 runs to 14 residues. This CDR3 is CASIGQGAKTEAFF. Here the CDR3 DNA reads TGTGCCAGCATTGGGCAGGGGGCGAAGACTGAAGCTTTCTTT.

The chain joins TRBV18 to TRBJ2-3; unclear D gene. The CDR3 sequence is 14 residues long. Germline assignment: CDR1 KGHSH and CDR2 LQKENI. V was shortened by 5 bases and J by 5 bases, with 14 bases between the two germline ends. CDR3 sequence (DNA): TGTGCCAGCTCAGCCACCGTTGGCCAAGATACGCAGTATTTT. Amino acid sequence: CASSATVGQDTQYF.

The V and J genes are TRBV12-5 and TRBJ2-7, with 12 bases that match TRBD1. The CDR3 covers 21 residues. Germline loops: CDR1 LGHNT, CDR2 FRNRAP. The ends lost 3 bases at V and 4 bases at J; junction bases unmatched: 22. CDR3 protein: CASGFPLSGTGGLGGYYEQYF. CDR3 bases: TGTGCTAGTGGTTTCCCCCTTTCCGGGACAGGGGGCCTCGGCGGCTATTACGAGCAGTACTTC.

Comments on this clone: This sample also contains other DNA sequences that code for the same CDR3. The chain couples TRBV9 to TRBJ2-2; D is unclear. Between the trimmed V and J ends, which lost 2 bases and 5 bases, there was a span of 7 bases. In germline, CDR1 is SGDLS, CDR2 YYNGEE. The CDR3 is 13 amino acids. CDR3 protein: CASSVGGTGELFF. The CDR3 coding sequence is TGTGCCAGCAGCGTCGGCGGTACCGGGGAGCTGTTTTTT.

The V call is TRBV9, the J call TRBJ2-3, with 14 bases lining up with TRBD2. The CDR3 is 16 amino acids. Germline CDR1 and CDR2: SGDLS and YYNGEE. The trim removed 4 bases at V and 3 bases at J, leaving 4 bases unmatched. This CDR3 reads CASSPGTSGGTDTQYF. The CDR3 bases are TGTGCCAGCAGCCCAGGGACTAGCGGGGGTACAGATACGCAGTATTTT.

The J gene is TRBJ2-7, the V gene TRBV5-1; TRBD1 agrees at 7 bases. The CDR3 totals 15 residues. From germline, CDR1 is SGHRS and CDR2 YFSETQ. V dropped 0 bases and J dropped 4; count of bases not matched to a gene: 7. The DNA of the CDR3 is TGCGCCAGCAGCTTGGCCCCGGACAGGTGGTACGAGCAGTACTTC. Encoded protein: CASSLAPDRWYEQYF.

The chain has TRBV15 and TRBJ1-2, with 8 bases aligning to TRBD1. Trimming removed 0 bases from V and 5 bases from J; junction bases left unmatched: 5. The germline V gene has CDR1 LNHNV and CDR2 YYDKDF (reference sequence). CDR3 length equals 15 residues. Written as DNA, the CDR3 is TGTGCCACCAGCAGAGATCCGGACAGGGTGTATGGCTACACCTTC. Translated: CATSRDPDRVYGYTF.

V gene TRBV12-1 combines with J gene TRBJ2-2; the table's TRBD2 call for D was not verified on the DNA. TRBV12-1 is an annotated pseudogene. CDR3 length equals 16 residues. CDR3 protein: CASSSLAGGNTGELFF. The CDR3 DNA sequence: TGTGCCAGCAGCTCCCTAGCGGGGGGGAACACCGGGGAGCTGTTTTTT.

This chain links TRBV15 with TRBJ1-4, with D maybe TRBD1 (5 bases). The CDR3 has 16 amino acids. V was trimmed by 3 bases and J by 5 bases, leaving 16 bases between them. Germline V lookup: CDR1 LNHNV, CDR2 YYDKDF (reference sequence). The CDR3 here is CATSRRIREDNEKLFF. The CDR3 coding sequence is TGTGCCACCAGCAGGAGGATCAGGGAAGACAATGAAAAACTGTTTTTT. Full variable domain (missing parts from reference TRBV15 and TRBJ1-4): DAMVIQNPRYQVTQFGKPVTLSCSQTLNHNVMYWYQQKSSQAPKLLFHYYDKDFNNEADTPDNFQSRRPNTSFCFLDIRSPGLGDTAMYLCATSRRIREDNEKLFFGSGTQLSVL.

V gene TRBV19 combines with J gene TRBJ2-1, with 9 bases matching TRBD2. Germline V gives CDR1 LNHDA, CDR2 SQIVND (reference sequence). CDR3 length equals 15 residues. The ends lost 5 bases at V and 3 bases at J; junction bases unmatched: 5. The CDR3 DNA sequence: TGTGCCAGTAGTTTAAGCGGGGGGTTCTACAATGAGCAGTTCTTC. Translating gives CASSLSGGFYNEQFF.